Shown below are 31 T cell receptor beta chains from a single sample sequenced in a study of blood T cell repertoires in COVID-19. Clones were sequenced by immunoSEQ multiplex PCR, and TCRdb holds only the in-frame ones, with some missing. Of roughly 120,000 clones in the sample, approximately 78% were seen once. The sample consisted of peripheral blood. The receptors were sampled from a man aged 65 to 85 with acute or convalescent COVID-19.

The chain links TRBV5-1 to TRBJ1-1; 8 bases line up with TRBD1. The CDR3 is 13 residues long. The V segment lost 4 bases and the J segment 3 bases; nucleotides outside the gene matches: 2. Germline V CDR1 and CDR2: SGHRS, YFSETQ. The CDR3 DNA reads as TGCGCCAGCAGCATGACAGGGGACACTGAAGCTTTCTTT. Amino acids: CASSMTGDTEAFF.

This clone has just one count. CDR3 DNA sequence: TGTGCCAGTAGCATGACAGCGAACACTGAAGCTTTCTTT. Residues: CASSMTANTEAFF. The gene calls are TRBV19 and TRBJ1-1; tentative D call: TRBD1 (5 bases). Germline lookup yields CDR1 LNHDA and CDR2 SQIVND (reference sequence). This CDR3 is built from 13 residues. V lost 6 bases to trimming and J lost 1 base, with 9 bases between them.

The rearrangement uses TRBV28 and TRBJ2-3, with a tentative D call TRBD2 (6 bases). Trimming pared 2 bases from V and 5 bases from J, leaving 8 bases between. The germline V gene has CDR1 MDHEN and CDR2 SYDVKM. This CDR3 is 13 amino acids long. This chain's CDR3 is CASSLGRGDTQYF. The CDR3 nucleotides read TGTGCCAGCAGTTTAGGGCGGGGAGATACGCAGTATTTT.

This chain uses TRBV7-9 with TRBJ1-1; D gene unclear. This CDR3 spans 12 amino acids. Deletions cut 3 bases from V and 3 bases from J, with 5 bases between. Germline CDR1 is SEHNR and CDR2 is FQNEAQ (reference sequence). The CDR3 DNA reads TGTGCCAGCAGCTTTTCGGACACTGAAGCTTTCTTT. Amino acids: CASSFSDTEAFF.

CDR3 in amino acids: CAWSVRGTAGNTIYF. DNA of the CDR3: TGTGCCTGGAGTGTACGGGGGACAGCCGGAAACACCATATATTTT. The V and J genes are TRBV30 and TRBJ1-3; 7 nucleotides agree with TRBD1. The V and J ends lost 0 bases and 4 bases, in that order; junction bases with no gene match: 6. The CDR3 extends over 15 amino acids. Germline CDR1 is GTSNPN and CDR2 is SVGIG (reference sequence).

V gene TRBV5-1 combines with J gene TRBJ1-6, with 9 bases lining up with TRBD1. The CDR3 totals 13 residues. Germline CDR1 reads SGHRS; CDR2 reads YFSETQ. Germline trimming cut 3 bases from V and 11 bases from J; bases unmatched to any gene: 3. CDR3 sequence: CASSSGQGPPLHF. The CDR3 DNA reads TGCGCCAGCAGCTCGGGACAGGGCCCACCCCTCCACTTT.

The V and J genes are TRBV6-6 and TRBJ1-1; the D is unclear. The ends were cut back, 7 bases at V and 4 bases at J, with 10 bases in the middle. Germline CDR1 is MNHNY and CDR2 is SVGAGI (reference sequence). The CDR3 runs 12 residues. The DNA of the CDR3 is TGTGCCAGCAAGAGGGCCCGCACTGAAGCTTTCTTT. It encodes CASKRARTEAFF.

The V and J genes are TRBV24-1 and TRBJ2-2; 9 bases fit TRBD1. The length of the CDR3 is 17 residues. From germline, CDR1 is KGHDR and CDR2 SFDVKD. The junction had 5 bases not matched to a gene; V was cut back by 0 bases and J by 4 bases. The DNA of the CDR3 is TGTGCCACCAGTGATTTGGGGACAGGGCCTACCACCGGGGAGCTGTTTTTT. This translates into CATSDLGTGPTTGELFF.

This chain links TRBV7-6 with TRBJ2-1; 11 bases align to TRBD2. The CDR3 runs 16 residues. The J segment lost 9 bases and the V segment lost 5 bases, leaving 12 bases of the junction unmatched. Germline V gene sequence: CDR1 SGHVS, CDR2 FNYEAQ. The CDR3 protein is CASSPPGLAGGREQFF. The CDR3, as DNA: TGTGCCAGCAGCCCCCCCGGCCTAGCGGGGGGACGTGAGCAGTTCTTC.

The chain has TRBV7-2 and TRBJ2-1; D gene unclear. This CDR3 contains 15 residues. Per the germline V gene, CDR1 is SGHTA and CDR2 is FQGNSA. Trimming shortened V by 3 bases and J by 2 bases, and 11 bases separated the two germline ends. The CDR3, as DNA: TGTGCCAGCAGCTTTAGCTTCGATACCTACAATGAGCAGTTCTTC. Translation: CASSFSFDTYNEQFF.

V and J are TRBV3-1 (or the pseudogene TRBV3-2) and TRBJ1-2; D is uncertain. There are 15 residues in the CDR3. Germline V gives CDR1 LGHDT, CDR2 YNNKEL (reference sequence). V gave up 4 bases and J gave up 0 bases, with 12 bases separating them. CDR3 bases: TGTGCCAGCAGCCCCCCCCAGGCAGCTAACTATGGCTACACCTTC. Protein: CASSPPQAANYGYTF.

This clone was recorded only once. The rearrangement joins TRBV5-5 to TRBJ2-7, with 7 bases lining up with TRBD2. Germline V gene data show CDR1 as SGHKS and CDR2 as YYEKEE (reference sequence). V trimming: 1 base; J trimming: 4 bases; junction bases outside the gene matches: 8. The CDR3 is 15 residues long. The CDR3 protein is CASSLWASGSYEQYF. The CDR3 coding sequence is TGTGCCAGCAGCTTGTGGGCTAGCGGAAGTTACGAGCAGTACTTC.

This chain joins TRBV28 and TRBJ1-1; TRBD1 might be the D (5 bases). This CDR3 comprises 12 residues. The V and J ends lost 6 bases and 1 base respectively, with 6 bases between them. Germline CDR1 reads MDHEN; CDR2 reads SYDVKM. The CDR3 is CASRTANTEAFF. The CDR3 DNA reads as TGTGCCAGCAGGACAGCGAACACTGAAGCTTTCTTT.

The chain's CDR3 is CASSEALGSPRSPLHF. CDR3 in DNA: TGTGCCAGCAGTGAAGCGCTGGGGAGCCCGCGTTCACCCCTCCACTTT. This chain joins TRBV6-1 and TRBJ1-6; D ambiguous. Germline lookup yields CDR1 MNHNS and CDR2 SASEGT. The V end was cut by 0 bases, the J end by 9 bases, with 15 bases between. The CDR3 loop spans 16 amino acids.

CDR3 bases: TGTGCCAGCAGCTTACTGAATAGCAATCAGCCCCAGCATTTT. Translation gives CASSLLNSNQPQHF. The chain carries TRBV5-8 and TRBJ1-5, with D uncertain. The V and J ends lost 2 bases and 0 bases respectively, with 6 bases between them. Germline V gives CDR1 SGHTS, CDR2 YDEGEE. This CDR3 is built from 14 residues.

The CDR3 region has the DNA TGTGCCAGCAGCGTAGCCAGGGAAACAGATACGCAGTATTTT. Protein: CASSVARETDTQYF. This rearrangement joins TRBV9 to TRBJ2-3, with D possibly TRBD1 on 5 matching bases. The CDR3 extends over 14 amino acids. Germline CDR1 is SGDLS and CDR2 is YYNGEE. V lost 0 bases and J 3 bases, leaving 8 bases between the germline ends.

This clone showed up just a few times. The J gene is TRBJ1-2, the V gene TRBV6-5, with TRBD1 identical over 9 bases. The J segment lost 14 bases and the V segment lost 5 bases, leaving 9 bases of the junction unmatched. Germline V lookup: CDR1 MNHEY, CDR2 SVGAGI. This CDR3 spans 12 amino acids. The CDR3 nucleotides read TGTGCCAGCAGTCGACGGGACAGGGCATATACCTTC. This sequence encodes CASSRRDRAYTF.

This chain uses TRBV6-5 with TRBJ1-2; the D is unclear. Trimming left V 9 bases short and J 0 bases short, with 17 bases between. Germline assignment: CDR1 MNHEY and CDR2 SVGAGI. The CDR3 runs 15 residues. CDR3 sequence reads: CASAQSMGPNYGYTF. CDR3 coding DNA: TGTGCCAGTGCCCAATCCATGGGCCCTAACTATGGCTACACCTTC.

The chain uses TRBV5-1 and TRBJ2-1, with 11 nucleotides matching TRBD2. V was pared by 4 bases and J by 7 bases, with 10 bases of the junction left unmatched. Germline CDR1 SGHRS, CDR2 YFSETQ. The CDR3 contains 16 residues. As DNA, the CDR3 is TGCGCCAGCAGCGACACCGTACTAGCGGGAGTTAATGAGCAGTTCTTC. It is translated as CASSDTVLAGVNEQFF. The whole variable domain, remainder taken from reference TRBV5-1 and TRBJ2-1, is KAGVTQTPRYLIKTRGQQVTLSCSPISGHRSVSWYQQTPGQGLQFLFEYFSETQRNKGNFPGRFSGRQFSNSRSEMNVSTLELGDSALYLCASSDTVLAGVNEQFFGPGTRLTVL.

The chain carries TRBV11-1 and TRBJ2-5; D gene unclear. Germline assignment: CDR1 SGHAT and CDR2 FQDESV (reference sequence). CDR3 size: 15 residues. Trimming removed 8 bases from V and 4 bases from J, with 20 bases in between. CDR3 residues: CASQSNQAQRETQYF. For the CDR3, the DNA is TGTGCCAGCCAATCCAATCAGGCCCAGAGAGAGACCCAGTACTTC.

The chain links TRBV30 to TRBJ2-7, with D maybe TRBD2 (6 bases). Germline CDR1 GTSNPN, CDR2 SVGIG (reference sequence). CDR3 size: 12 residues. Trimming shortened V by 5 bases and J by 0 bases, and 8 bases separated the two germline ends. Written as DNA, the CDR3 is TGTGCCTGGGATAGCGGCTCCTACGAGCAGTACTTC. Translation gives CAWDSGSYEQYF.

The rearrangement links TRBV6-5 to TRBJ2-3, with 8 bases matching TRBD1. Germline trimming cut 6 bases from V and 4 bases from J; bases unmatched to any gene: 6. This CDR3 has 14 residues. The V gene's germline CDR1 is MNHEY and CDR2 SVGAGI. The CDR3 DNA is TGTGCCAGCAGGAAGACAGGGGTCCCAGATACGCAGTATTTT. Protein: CASRKTGVPDTQYF.

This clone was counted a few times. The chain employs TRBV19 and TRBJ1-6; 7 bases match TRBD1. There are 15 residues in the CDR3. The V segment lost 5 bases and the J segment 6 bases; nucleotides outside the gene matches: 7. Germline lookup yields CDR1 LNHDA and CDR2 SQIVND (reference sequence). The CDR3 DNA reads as TGTGCCAGTAGTTCGAAGGGACAGTCTAATTCACCCCTCCACTTT. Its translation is CASSSKGQSNSPLHF.

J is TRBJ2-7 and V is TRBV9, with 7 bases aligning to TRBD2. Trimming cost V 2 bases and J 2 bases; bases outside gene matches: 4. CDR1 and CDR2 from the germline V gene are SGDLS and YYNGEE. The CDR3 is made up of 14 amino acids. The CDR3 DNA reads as TGTGCCAGCAGCGTTACCGGGACTACCTACGAGCAGTACTTC. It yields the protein CASSVTGTTYEQYF.

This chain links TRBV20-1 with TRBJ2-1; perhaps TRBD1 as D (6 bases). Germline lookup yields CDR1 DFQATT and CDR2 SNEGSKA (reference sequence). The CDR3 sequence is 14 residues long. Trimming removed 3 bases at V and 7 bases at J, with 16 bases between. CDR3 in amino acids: CSASARPGANEQFF. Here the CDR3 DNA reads TGCAGTGCTAGTGCTAGGCCAGGGGCAAATGAGCAGTTCTTC.

For the CDR3, the DNA is TGTGCCTGGAGTGTAACAGGGGGCAATCAGCCCCAGCATTTT. Translating it yields CAWSVTGGNQPQHF. V is TRBV30 and J is TRBJ1-5; 7 bases match TRBD1. The CDR3 consists of 14 residues. Germline CDR1 and CDR2: GTSNPN and SVGIG (reference sequence). J was trimmed by 2 bases and V by 0 bases; bases with no gene match: 1.

CDR3 in amino acids: CAWTRTGSEQYF. In nucleotides, the CDR3 is TGTGCCTGGACCCGGACAGGGAGCGAGCAGTACTTC. The chain is built from TRBV30 and TRBJ2-7; 8 positions match TRBD1. The V segment lost 4 bases and the J segment 6 bases; nucleotides outside the gene matches: 5. The CDR3 is 12 residues long. Germline V gene data show CDR1 as GTSNPN and CDR2 as SVGIG (reference sequence).

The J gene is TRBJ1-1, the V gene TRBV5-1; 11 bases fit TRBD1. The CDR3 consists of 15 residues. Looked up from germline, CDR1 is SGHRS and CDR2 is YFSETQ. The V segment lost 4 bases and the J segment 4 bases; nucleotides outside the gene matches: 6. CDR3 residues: CASSPGQGVATEAFF. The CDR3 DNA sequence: TGCGCCAGCAGCCCGGGACAGGGGGTAGCCACTGAAGCTTTCTTT. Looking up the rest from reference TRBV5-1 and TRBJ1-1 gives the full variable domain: KAGVTQTPRYLIKTRGQQVTLSCSPISGHRSVSWYQQTPGQGLQFLFEYFSETQRNKGNFPGRFSGRQFSNSRSEMNVSTLELGDSALYLCASSPGQGVATEAFFGQGTRLTVV.

Here the CDR3 reads CASSERTLNTGELFF. For the CDR3, the DNA is TGTGCCAGCAGCGAAAGGACACTGAACACCGGGGAGCTGTTTTTT. The rearrangement links TRBV9 to TRBJ2-2; tentatively, D is TRBD1 (5 bases). Trimming cost V 3 bases and J 1 base, with 10 bases left between them. Germline assignment: CDR1 SGDLS and CDR2 YYNGEE. The CDR3 has 15 amino acids.

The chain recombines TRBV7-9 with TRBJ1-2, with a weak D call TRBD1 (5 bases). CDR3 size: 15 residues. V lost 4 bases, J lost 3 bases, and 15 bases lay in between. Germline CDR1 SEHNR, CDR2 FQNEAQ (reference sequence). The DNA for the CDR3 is TGTGCCAGCAGCTCCACCTCCAGGGTTTACTATGGCTACACCTTC. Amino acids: CASSSTSRVYYGYTF.

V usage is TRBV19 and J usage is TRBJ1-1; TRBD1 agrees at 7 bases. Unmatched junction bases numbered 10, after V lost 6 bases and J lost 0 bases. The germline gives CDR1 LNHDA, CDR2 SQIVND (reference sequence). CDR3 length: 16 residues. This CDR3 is CASSGQASRMNTEAFF. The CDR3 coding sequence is TGTGCCAGTAGCGGACAGGCCTCTAGAATGAACACTGAAGCTTTCTTT.